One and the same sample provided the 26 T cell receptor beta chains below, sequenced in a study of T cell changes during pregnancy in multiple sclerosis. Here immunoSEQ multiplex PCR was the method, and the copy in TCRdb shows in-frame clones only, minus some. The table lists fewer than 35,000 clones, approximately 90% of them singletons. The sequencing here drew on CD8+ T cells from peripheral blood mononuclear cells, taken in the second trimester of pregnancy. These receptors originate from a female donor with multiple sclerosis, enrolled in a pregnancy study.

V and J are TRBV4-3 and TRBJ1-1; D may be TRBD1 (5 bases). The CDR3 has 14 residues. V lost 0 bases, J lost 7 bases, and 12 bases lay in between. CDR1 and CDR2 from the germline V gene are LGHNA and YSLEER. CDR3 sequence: CASSQDGGQGEAFF. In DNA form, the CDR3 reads TGCGCCAGCAGCCAAGATGGTGGGCAGGGTGAAGCTTTCTTT.

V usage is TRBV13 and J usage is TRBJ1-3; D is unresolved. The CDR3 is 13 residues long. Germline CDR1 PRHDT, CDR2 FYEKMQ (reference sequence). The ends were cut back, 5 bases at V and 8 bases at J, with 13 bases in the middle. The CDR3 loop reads CASSARDTHTIYF. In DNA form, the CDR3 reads TGTGCCAGCAGCGCCCGGGATACCCACACCATATATTTT.

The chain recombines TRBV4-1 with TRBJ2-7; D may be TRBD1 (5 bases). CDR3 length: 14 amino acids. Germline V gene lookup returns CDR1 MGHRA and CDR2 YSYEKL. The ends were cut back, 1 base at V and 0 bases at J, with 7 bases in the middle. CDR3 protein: CASSQGGASYEQYF. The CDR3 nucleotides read TGCGCCAGCAGCCAAGGTGGGGCCTCCTACGAGCAGTACTTC.

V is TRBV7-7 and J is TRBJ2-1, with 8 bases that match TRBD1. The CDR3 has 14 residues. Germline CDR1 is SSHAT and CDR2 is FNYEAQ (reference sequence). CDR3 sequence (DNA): TGTGCTATAACAGGGGGGAGCTCCTACAATGAGCAGTTCTTC. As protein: CAITGGSSYNEQFF.

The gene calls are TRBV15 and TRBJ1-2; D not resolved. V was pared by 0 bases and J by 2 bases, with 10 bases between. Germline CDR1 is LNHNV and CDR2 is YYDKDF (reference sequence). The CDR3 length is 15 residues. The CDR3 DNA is TGTGCCACCAGCAGAGAGCTGGGGAGAAACTATGGCTACACCTTC. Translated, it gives CATSRELGRNYGYTF.

The CDR3, as DNA: TGCGCCAGCAGCCAAGAAACAGGTGGGGTCGAAAAACTGTTTTTT. This codes for CASSQETGGVEKLFF. This sequence joins TRBV4-3 and TRBJ1-4; perhaps TRBD1 as D (5 bases). CDR1 is LGHNA and CDR2 is YSLEER in the germline V gene. Trimming pared 0 bases from V and 8 bases from J, leaving 13 bases between. The CDR3 spans 15 residues.

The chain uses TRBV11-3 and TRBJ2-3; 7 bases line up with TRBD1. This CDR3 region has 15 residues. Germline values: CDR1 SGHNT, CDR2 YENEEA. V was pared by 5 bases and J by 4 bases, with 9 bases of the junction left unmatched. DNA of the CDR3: TGTGCCAGCAGCCCCCGGGACAGTTCGTCAGATACGCAGTATTTT. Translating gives CASSPRDSSSDTQYF.

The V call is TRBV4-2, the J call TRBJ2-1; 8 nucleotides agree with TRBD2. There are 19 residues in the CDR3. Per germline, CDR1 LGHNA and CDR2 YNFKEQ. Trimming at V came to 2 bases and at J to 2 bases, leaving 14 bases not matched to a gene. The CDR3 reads CASSQLPFSGIGTYNEQFF. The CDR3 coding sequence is TGTGCCAGCAGCCAACTACCTTTTAGCGGGATCGGGACCTACAATGAGCAGTTCTTC.

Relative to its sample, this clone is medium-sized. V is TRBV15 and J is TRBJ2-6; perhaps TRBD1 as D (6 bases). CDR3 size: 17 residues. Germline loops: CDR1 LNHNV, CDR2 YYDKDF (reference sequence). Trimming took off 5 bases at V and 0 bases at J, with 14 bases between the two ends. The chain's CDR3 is CATSPGQPNSGANVLTF. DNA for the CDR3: TGTGCCACCAGCCCGGGACAACCGAACTCTGGGGCCAACGTCCTGACTTTC.

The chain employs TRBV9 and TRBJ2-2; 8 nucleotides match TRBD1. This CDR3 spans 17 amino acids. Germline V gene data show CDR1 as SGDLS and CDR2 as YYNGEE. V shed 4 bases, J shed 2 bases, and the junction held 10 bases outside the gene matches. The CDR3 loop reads CASSPKDRGPNTGELFF. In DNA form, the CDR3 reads TGTGCCAGCAGCCCAAAAGACAGGGGACCTAACACCGGGGAGCTGTTTTTT.

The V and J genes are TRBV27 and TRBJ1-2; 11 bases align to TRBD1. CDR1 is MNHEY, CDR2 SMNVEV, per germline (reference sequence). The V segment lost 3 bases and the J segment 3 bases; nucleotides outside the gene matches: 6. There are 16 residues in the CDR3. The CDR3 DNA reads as TGTGCCAGCAGTTTGGCCGGGACAGGGGGATACTATGGCTACACCTTC. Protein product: CASSLAGTGGYYGYTF.

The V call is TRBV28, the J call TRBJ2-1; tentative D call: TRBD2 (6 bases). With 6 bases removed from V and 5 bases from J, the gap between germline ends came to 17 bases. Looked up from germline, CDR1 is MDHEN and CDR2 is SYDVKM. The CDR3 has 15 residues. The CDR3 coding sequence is TGTGCCAGCAGCATATGGGGGGTCCTAAACAATGAGCAGTTCTTC. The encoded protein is CASSIWGVLNNEQFF.

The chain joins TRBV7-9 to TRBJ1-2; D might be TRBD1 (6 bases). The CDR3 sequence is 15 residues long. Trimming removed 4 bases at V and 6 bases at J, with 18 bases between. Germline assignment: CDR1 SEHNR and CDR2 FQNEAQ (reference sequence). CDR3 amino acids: CASSSYGGADNGYTF. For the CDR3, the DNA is TGTGCCAGCAGCTCGTATGGGGGGGCAGATAATGGCTACACCTTC.

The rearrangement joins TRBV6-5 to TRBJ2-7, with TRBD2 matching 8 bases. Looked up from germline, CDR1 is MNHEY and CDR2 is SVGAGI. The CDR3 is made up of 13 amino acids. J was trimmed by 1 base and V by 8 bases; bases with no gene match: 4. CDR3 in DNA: TGTGCCAGCGGAGTAGCGGGATCCTACGAGCAGTACTTC. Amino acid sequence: CASGVAGSYEQYF.

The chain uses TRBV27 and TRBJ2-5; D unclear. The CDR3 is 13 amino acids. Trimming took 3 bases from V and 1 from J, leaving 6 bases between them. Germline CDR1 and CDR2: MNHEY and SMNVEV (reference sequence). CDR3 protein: CASSLGSQETQYF. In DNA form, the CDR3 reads TGTGCCAGCAGTTTGGGCAGCCAAGAGACCCAGTACTTC.

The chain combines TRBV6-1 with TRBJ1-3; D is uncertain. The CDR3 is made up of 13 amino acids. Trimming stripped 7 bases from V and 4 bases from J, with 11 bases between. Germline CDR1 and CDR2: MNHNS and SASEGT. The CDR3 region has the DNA TGTGCCAGCACTATGTCACAGGGAAACACCATATATTTT. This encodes CASTMSQGNTIYF.

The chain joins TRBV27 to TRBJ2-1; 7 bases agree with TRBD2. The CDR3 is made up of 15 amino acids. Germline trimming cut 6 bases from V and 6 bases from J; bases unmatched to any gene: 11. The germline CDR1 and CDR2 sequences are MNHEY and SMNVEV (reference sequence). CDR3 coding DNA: TGTGCCAGCAGGGTAATCGGCGGGAGTTCCAATGAGCAGTTCTTC. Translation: CASRVIGGSSNEQFF.

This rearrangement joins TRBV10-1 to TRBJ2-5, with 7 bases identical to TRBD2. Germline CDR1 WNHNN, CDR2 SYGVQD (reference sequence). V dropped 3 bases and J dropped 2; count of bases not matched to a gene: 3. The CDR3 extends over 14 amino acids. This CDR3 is CASSEWREQETQYF. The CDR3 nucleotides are TGCGCCAGCAGTGAATGGCGGGAGCAAGAGACCCAGTACTTC.

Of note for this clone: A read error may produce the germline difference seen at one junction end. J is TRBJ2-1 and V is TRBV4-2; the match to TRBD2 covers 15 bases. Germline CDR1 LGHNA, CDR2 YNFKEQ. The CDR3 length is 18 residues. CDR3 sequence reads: CASSQGLAGGPGGNEQFF. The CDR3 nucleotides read TGTGCCAGCAGTCAAGGACTAGCGGGAGGGCCCGGGGGAAATGAGCAGTTCTTC.

CDR3 DNA: TGTGCCAGCAGCAGTCCTAGCATTCGCAGCTATGGCTACACCTTC. Protein: CASSSPSIRSYGYTF. This rearrangement joins TRBV21-1 to TRBJ1-2. TRBV21-1 is flagged as a pseudogene. The CDR3 is 15 residues long.

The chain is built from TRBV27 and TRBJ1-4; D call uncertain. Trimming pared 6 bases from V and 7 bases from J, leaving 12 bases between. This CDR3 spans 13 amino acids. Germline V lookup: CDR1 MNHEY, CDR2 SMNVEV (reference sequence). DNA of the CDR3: TGTGCCAGCAGCGGTTGGGGAGGTGAAAAACTGTTTTTT. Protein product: CASSGWGGEKLFF. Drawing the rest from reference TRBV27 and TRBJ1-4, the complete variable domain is EAQVTQNPRYLITVTGKKLTVTCSQNMNHEYMSWYRQDPGLGLRQIYYSMNVEVTDKGDVPEGYKVSRKEKRNFPLILESPSPNQTSLYFCASSGWGGEKLFFGSGTQLSVL.

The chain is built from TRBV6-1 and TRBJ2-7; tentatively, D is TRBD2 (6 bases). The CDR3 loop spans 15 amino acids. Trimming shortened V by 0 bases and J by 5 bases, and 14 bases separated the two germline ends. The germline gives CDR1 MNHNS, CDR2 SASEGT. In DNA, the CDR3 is TGTGCCAGCAGTGAAGCTGGCCCCATAGCGGACGAGCAGTACTTC. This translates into CASSEAGPIADEQYF.

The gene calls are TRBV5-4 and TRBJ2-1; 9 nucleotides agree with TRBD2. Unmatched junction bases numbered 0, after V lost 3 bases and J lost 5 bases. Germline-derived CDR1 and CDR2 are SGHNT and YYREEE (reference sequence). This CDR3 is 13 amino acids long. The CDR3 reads CASSWTSDNEQFF. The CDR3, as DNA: TGTGCCAGCAGCTGGACTAGCGACAATGAGCAGTTCTTC.

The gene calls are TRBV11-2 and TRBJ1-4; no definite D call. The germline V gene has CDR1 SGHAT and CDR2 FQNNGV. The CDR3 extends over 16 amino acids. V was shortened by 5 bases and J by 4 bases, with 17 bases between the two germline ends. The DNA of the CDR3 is TGTGCCAGCAGCAGAAGATTGGGCACGTTTAATGAAAAACTGTTTTTT. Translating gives CASSRRLGTFNEKLFF. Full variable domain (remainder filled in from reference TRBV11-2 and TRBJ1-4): EAGVAQSPRYKIIEKRQSVAFWCNPISGHATLYWYQQILGQGPKLLIQFQNNGVVDDSQLPKDRFSAERLKGVDSTLKIQPAKLEDSAVYLCASSRRLGTFNEKLFFGSGTQLSVL.

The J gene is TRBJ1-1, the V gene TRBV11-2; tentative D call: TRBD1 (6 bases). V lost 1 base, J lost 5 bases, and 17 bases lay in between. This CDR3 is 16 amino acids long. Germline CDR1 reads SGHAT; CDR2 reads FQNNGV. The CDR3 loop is CASSLASSGGWTEAFF. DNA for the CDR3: TGTGCCAGCAGCTTAGCCTCCAGTGGGGGCTGGACTGAAGCTTTCTTT. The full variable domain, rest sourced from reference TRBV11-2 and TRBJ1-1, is EAGVAQSPRYKIIEKRQSVAFWCNPISGHATLYWYQQILGQGPKLLIQFQNNGVVDDSQLPKDRFSAERLKGVDSTLKIQPAKLEDSAVYLCASSLASSGGWTEAFFGQGTRLTVV.

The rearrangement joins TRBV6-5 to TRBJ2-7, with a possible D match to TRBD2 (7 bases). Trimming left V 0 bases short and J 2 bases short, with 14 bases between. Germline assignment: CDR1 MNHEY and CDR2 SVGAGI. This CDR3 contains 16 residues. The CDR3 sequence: CASSYSRGQVAYEQYF. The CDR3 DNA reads TGTGCCAGCAGTTACTCGCGGGGGCAAGTGGCCTACGAGCAGTACTTC.